The source of this T cell receptor beta chain is a study of CD8 T cells in Susac syndrome. Study observations and caveats: The study admitted that it had a relatively small number of individuals in its TCR sequencing and HLA analysis.

The T cells that were sequenced for TCR beta were CD8+ and CD4+ cells from blood. TEMRA cells were FACS-enriched and CD8+ and CD4+ T cells negatively isolated. The authors reverse transcribed roughly 0.5 to 1 ug RNA with random hexamers. Using its own MiXCR run on the immunoSEQ multiplex PCR reads, TCRdb lists one record per CDR3 protein. Here the sample spans approximately 160,000 distinct CDR3 sequences, approximately 94% being singletons. Of note for this clonotype: Its antigen remains unknown.

The length of the CDR3 is 15 residues. Deletions cut 1 base from V and 4 bases from J, with 14 bases between. Germline CDR1 LNHNV, CDR2 YYDKDF (reference sequence). The genes are TRBV15 and TRBJ2-7; D might be TRBD1 or TRBD2, each matching 6 bases. The sequence came from a human donor with multiple sclerosis. Input material: CD4+ T cells from PBMCs. This CDR3 reads CATSRAGAVLYEQYF. Written as DNA, the CDR3 is TGTGCCACCAGCAGAGCGGGGGCTGTCCTATACGAGCAGTACTTC.